The rows below give T cell receptor beta chains drawn from one sample of a study of identical twins. MiXCR, applied by TCRdb to the 5' RACE reads, yields one record per CDR3 protein. The sample consists of some 1,600,000 distinct CDR3 sequences, about 32% of them appearing once. Sequenced: cord blood. Receptors were obtained from a newborn girl in good health. Both conserved end residues are part of each CDR3. The D gene is left open where the match is weak. The size of a clone is reported for some rows only, either as once, few or many, or as a class for expanded clones.

CDR3: CASSPRDSHIPEQYF; DNA: TGTGCCAGCAGCCCCCGGGACAGCCATATTCCCGAGCAGTACTTC; V: TRBV2; D: TRBD1; J: TRBJ2-7; size: NA
CDR3: CSALGGSYNEQFF; DNA: TGCAGCGCTCTTGGGGGCTCCTACAATGAGCAGTTCTTC; V: TRBV29-1; D: NA; J: TRBJ2-1; size: many
CDR3: CSARDVPTGWDRGQANYGYTF; DNA: TGCAGTGCTAGAGATGTGCCGACCGGGTGGGACAGGGGGCAAGCTAACTATGGCTACACCTTC; V: TRBV20-1; D: TRBD1; J: TRBJ1-2; size: NA
CDR3: CSALTGTTYNEQYF; DNA: TGCAGTGCTCTTACCGGGACTACTTACAATGAGCAGTACTTC; V: TRBV20-1; D: TRBD2; J: TRBJ2-7; size: few
CDR3: CASSLMREQETQYF; DNA: TGTGCCAGCAGCCTTATGCGGGAGCAAGAGACCCAGTACTTC; V: TRBV28; D: TRBD2; J: TRBJ2-5; size: NA
CDR3: CSAEDPSGVWGNYGYTF; DNA: TGCAGCGCTGAAGACCCCTCGGGCGTTTGGGGAAACTATGGCTACACCTTC; V: TRBV29-1; D: NA; J: TRBJ1-2; size: NA
CDR3: CASSEARAGGSDEQFF; DNA: TGTGCCAGCAGTGAAGCGAGGGCAGGGGGGTCGGATGAGCAGTTCTTC; V: TRBV2; D: NA; J: TRBJ2-1; size: NA
CDR3: CASSIALTEGNIQYF; DNA: TGTGCCAGCAGCATAGCGTTGACCGAGGGAAACATTCAGTACTTC; V: TRBV5-1; D: NA; J: TRBJ2-4; size: NA
CDR3: CASSFLTSGTGELFF; DNA: TGTGCCAGCAGTTTCTTGACTAGCGGCACCGGGGAGCTGTTTTTT; V: TRBV27; D: TRBD2; J: TRBJ2-2; size: few
CDR3: CASSLEGSSRQDGYTF; DNA: TGTGCCAGCAGCTTAGAAGGTAGTTCCCGGCAGGATGGCTACACCTTC; V: TRBV7-2; D: NA; J: TRBJ1-2; size: NA
CDR3: CASSFRPSSGSPKNIQYF; DNA: TGTGCCAGCAGTTTCCGCCCCTCTAGCGGGAGCCCCAAAAACATTCAGTACTTC; V: TRBV28; D: TRBD2; J: TRBJ2-4; size: NA
CDR3: CASSWGQSSHYGYTF; DNA: TGTGCCAGCAGCTGGGGACAGTCTAGCCACTATGGCTACACCTTC; V: TRBV7-8; D: TRBD1; J: TRBJ1-2; size: NA
CDR3: CASSLQVQGGQPQHF; DNA: TGCGCCAGCAGCCTCCAAGTACAGGGAGGTCAGCCCCAGCATTTT; V: TRBV4-1; D: NA; J: TRBJ1-5; size: NA
CDR3: CASSWGGKNIQYF; DNA: TGTGCCAGCAGCTGGGGGGGGAAAAACATTCAGTACTTC; V: TRBV7-2; D: TRBD2; J: TRBJ2-4; size: NA
CDR3: CASGSGTSGVPTDTQYF; DNA: TGTGCTAGTGGCTCCGGGACTAGCGGGGTTCCCACAGATACGCAGTATTTT; V: TRBV12-5; D: TRBD2; J: TRBJ2-3; size: NA
CDR3: CASSMKTFYEQYF; DNA: TGTGCCAGTAGTATGAAGACCTTTTACGAGCAGTACTTC; V: TRBV19; D: NA; J: TRBJ2-7; size: NA
CDR3: CASSFSGRTNQPQHF; DNA: TGTGCCAGCAGTTTTTCGGGAAGGACCAATCAGCCCCAGCATTTT; V: TRBV28; D: NA; J: TRBJ1-5; size: NA
CDR3: CASNTGTSGEQFF; DNA: TGTGCCAGCAACACCGGGACTAGCGGTGAGCAGTTCTTC; V: TRBV3-1; D: TRBD2; J: TRBJ2-1; size: NA
CDR3: CASTDVSNTEAFF; DNA: TGTGCCAGCACGGACGTTTCCAACACTGAAGCTTTCTTT; V: TRBV27; D: NA; J: TRBJ1-1; size: NA
CDR3: CASSLKRYQETQYF; DNA: TGTGCCAGCAGTTTAAAGCGGTACCAAGAGACCCAGTACTTC; V: TRBV12-3/TRBV12-4; D: NA; J: TRBJ2-5; size: few
CDR3: CASSVSGRAETQYF; DNA: TGTGCCAGCAGCGTTAGCGGGAGGGCGGAGACCCAGTACTTC; V: TRBV11-2; D: TRBD2; J: TRBJ2-5; size: NA
CDR3: CASSPRTGQGYEQYF; DNA: TGTGCCAGCTCACCAAGGACGGGTCAGGGCTACGAGCAGTACTTC; V: TRBV18; D: NA; J: TRBJ2-7; size: NA
CDR3: CASSLLLTSGRNNEQFF; DNA: TGTGCCAGCAGTTTATTGCTCACTAGCGGGAGGAATAATGAGCAGTTCTTC; V: TRBV28; D: TRBD2; J: TRBJ2-1; size: NA
CDR3: CAITDGVRSADTQYF; DNA: TGTGCCATCACCGACGGGGTCCGGAGCGCAGATACGCAGTATTTT; V: TRBV10-3; D: NA; J: TRBJ2-3; size: many
CDR3: CVRTGSSYEQYF; DNA: TGTGTGAGGACGGGGAGCTCCTACGAGCAGTACTTC; V: TRBV27; D: NA; J: TRBJ2-7; size: few
CDR3: CASSFRGPPGSEQYF; DNA: TGCGCCAGCAGCTTTCGGGGACCTCCGGGGTCCGAGCAGTACTTC; V: TRBV5-1; D: NA; J: TRBJ2-7; size: few
CDR3: CASSFWQGGTDTQYF; DNA: TGTGCCAGCAGCTTCTGGCAGGGGGGCACAGATACGCAGTATTTT; V: TRBV7-2; D: TRBD1; J: TRBJ2-3; size: once
CDR3: CASSEWTDTQYF; DNA: TGTGCCAGCAGTGAATGGACAGATACGCAGTATTTT; V: TRBV25-1; D: NA; J: TRBJ2-3; size: many
CDR3: CASSLMGQGGNQPQHF; DNA: TGTGCCAGCAGTTTAATGGGGCAGGGCGGGAATCAGCCCCAGCATTTT; V: TRBV28; D: NA; J: TRBJ1-5; size: few
CDR3: CASSLTGGDHNEQYF; DNA: TGCGCCAGCAGCTTGACAGGGGGGGACCACAATGAGCAGTACTTC; V: TRBV5-1; D: NA; J: TRBJ2-7; size: NA
CDR3: CASSSQGKDTQYF; DNA: TGTGCCAGCAGCTCGCAGGGGAAGGATACGCAGTATTTT; V: TRBV11-2; D: NA; J: TRBJ2-3; size: few
CDR3: CASKKQSNTEAFF; DNA: TGTGCCAGCAAAAAACAGTCGAACACTGAAGCTTTCTTT; V: TRBV7-6; D: NA; J: TRBJ1-1; size: NA
CDR3: CAFRQGANYGYTF; DNA: TGTGCCTTTCGACAGGGGGCTAACTATGGCTACACCTTC; V: TRBV30; D: TRBD1; J: TRBJ1-2; size: NA
CDR3: CATSDSSLAYNEQFF; DNA: TGTGCCACCAGTGACTCGAGTCTCGCCTACAATGAGCAGTTCTTC; V: TRBV24-1; D: NA; J: TRBJ2-1; size: NA
CDR3: CASSDQRINEQFF; DNA: TGTGCCAGCAGTGATCAGAGAATCAATGAGCAGTTCTTC; V: TRBV6-1; D: NA; J: TRBJ2-1; size: once
CDR3: CASSLKRGNNEQFF; DNA: TGTGCCAGCAGCTTAAAAAGGGGGAACAATGAGCAGTTCTTC; V: TRBV7-9; D: NA; J: TRBJ2-1; size: NA
CDR3: CSARVARVTDTQYF; DNA: TGCAGTGCTAGAGTGGCGCGGGTCACAGATACGCAGTATTTT; V: TRBV20-1; D: NA; J: TRBJ2-3; size: NA
CDR3: CASSESLTGELFF; DNA: TGTGCCAGCAGTGAATCTCTGACCGGGGAGCTGTTTTTT; V: TRBV6-1; D: NA; J: TRBJ2-2; size: NA
CDR3: CASSLSETRYF; DNA: TGTGCCAGCAGCTTATCGGAGACCCGGTACTTC; V: TRBV7-2; D: NA; J: TRBJ2-7; size: NA
CDR3: CASSLGLRLDIQYF; DNA: TGTGCCAGCAGTCTGGGACTGCGGCTAGACATTCAGTACTTC; V: TRBV12-3/TRBV12-4; D: NA; J: TRBJ2-4; size: few
CDR3: CSAGKGANEAFF; DNA: TGCAGTGCGGGTAAGGGGGCTAATGAAGCTTTCTTT; V: TRBV20-1; D: TRBD1; J: TRBJ1-1; size: NA
CDR3: CASSSGRRAYEQYF; DNA: TGCGCCAGCAGCTCGGGACGGAGAGCCTACGAGCAGTACTTC; V: TRBV5-1; D: NA; J: TRBJ2-7; size: NA
CDR3: CSARDTPGHPYEQYF; DNA: TGCAGTGCTAGAGACACTCCGGGACATCCGTACGAGCAGTACTTC; V: TRBV20-1; D: NA; J: TRBJ2-7; size: few
CDR3: CASSSYYREGAEQYF; DNA: TGTGCCAGCAGTTCGTACTACAGGGAAGGTGCCGAGCAGTACTTC; V: TRBV28; D: NA; J: TRBJ2-7; size: NA
CDR3: CASSEGMDLNTEAFF; DNA: TGTGCCAGCAGTGAAGGGATGGACTTGAACACTGAAGCTTTCTTT; V: TRBV2; D: NA; J: TRBJ1-1; size: few
CDR3: CASSLLGGRGEDTQYF; DNA: TGTGCCAGCAGTTTACTCGGGGGCCGTGGGGAAGATACGCAGTATTTT; V: TRBV28; D: NA; J: TRBJ2-3; size: NA
CDR3: CSLSDRGGAIETQYF; DNA: TGCAGCCTTTCAGACCGGGGGGGGGCTATCGAGACCCAGTACTTC; V: TRBV29-1; D: TRBD2; J: TRBJ2-5; size: NA
CDR3: CASSQDGGAPLGDEQYF; DNA: TGCGCCAGCAGCCAAGACGGGGGGGCACCCCTAGGGGATGAGCAGTACTTC; V: TRBV4-1; D: TRBD2; J: TRBJ2-5; size: once